Listed here are 11 T cell receptor beta chains from one sample, sequenced in a study of T cell responses to AZD1222 COVID-19 vaccine. The table came from immunoSEQ multiplex PCR; TCRdb's copy has only in-frame clones and leaves some out. In the table there are 110,000 or so clones, approximately 91% of which are singletons. The material was peripheral blood, obtained on day 0 of AZD1222 vaccination. These TCRs come from an adult in good health.

The chain carries TRBV5-1 and TRBJ1-5; 10 bases line up with TRBD1. Germline CDR1 is SGHRS and CDR2 is YFSETQ. The CDR3 length is 19 residues. Losses at the gene ends were 3 bases for V and 4 bases for J; bases not matched to a gene: 16. The CDR3 spells CASSSINIWDRGGNQPQHF. The CDR3 DNA reads as TGCGCCAGCAGCTCCATCAACATATGGGACAGGGGTGGGAATCAGCCCCAGCATTTT.

V usage is TRBV12-5 and J usage is TRBJ2-5; D gene ambiguous. Germline V lookup: CDR1 LGHNT, CDR2 FRNRAP. The CDR3 is made up of 10 amino acids. V lost 7 bases to trimming and J lost 5 bases, with 5 bases between them. The CDR3 is CASAEETQYF. The CDR3 DNA reads as TGTGCTAGTGCCGAGGAGACCCAGTACTTC.

The genes are TRBV7-7 and TRBJ2-1; D is uncertain. V lost 0 bases and J lost 7, with 7 bases in between. Germline CDR1 is SSHAT and CDR2 is FNYEAQ (reference sequence). CDR3 length equals 13 residues. The CDR3 DNA reads as TGTGCCAGCAGCTTAGCTTCCGGGAATGAGCAGTTCTTC. It specifies CASSLASGNEQFF.

This chain connects TRBV11-2 to TRBJ1-6; D gene uncertain. V shed 0 bases and J shed 8 bases, with 11 bases lying between them. Germline CDR1 is SGHAT and CDR2 is FQNNGV. The CDR3 totals 15 residues. The CDR3 nucleotides read TGTGCCAGCAGCTTAGACCCCCTCATCGATTCACCCCTCCACTTT. Protein: CASSLDPLIDSPLHF.

The chain combines TRBV25-1 with TRBJ1-6; TRBD1 might be the D (5 bases). The CDR3 sequence is 14 residues long. V gave up 3 bases and J gave up 7 bases, with 10 bases separating them. From germline, CDR1 is MGHDK and CDR2 SYGVNS. The CDR3 reads CASSDARVNSPLHF. The CDR3 region has the DNA TGTGCCAGCAGTGACGCCAGGGTCAATTCACCCCTCCACTTT.

CDR3 coding DNA: TGTGCCAGCAGCCTATCATCATTCGGGGAGCTGTTTTTT. Its protein is CASSLSSFGELFF. This chain links TRBV14 with TRBJ2-2; the D is unclear. Trimming left V 4 bases short and J 7 bases short, with 10 bases between. CDR1 SGHDN and CDR2 FVKESK come from the germline V gene. The CDR3 totals 13 residues.

V gene TRBV13 combines with J gene TRBJ1-4; D unresolved. V was trimmed by 3 bases and J by 0 bases, leaving 11 bases between them. The CDR3 has 16 amino acids. CDR1 and CDR2 from the germline V gene are PRHDT and FYEKMQ (reference sequence). The DNA of the CDR3 is TGTGCCAGCAGCTTGCTAGGGCTTGCAACTAATGAAAAACTGTTTTTT. This sequence encodes CASSLLGLATNEKLFF.

This clone showed up just once. V and J are TRBV5-5 and TRBJ2-2; 9 nucleotides agree with TRBD1. Trimming cost V 4 bases and J 0 bases; bases outside gene matches: 4. Germline V CDR1 and CDR2: SGHKS, YYEKEE (reference sequence). The CDR3 loop spans 16 amino acids. The CDR3 spells CASSTRQGANTGELFF. CDR3 coding DNA: TGTGCCAGCAGCACTAGACAGGGGGCGAACACCGGGGAGCTGTTTTTT.

The chain uses TRBV2 and TRBJ1-6; D is uncertain. The V gene lost 6 bases and the J gene lost 13 bases, with 7 bases spanning the gap. CDR1 SNHLY and CDR2 FYNNEI come from the germline V gene. The CDR3 runs 10 residues. CDR3 in amino acids: CASRLGPLHF. The DNA for the CDR3 is TGTGCCAGCAGGCTAGGGCCCCTCCACTTT.

The V gene is TRBV27, the J gene TRBJ1-1; D perhaps matches TRBD1 (5 bases). The germline V gene has CDR1 MNHEY and CDR2 SMNVEV (reference sequence). V was cut by 4 bases and J by 6 bases, with 6 bases left in between. The CDR3 is 11 residues long. The CDR3 sequence: CASSWGPEAFF. In DNA form, the CDR3 reads TGTGCCAGCAGTTGGGGCCCTGAAGCTTTCTTT.

The rearrangement links TRBV2 to TRBJ1-2; no definite D call. The CDR3 extends over 17 amino acids. Trimming removed 0 bases at V and 2 bases at J, with 16 bases between. Germline CDR1 is SNHLY and CDR2 is FYNNEI. This chain's CDR3 is CASSEAPGGGSNYGYTF. The CDR3 nucleotides are TGTGCCAGCAGTGAAGCCCCCGGAGGAGGATCCAACTATGGCTACACCTTC.